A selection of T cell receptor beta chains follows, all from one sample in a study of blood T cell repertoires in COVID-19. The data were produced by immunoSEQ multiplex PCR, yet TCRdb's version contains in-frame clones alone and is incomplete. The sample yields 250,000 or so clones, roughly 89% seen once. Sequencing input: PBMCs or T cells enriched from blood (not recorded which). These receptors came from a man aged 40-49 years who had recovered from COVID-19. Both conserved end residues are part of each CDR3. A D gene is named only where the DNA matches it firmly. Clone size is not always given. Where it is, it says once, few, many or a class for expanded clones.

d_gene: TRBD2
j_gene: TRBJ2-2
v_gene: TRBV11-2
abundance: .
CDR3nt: TGTGCCAGCAGCCCTGGAAAACTTAGTAGCGGGGGGGTCCCCGGGGAGCTGTTTTTT
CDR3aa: CASSPGKLSSGGVPGELFF

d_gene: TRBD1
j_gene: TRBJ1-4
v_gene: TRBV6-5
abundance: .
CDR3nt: TGTGCCAGCAGTTCCGGGACAGGGGTGAGAGGTGAAAAACTGTTTTTT
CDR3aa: CASSSGTGVRGEKLFF

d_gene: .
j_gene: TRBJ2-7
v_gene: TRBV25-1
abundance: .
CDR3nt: TGTGCCAGCAGTGAATTCGGAGACAGTCCTTACGAGCAGTACTTC
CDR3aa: CASSEFGDSPYEQYF

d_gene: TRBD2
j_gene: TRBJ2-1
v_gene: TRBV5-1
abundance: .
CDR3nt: TGCGCCAGCAGCTTTGAACCACTAGCGGGGTCTAACAATGAGCAGTTCTTC
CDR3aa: CASSFEPLAGSNNEQFF

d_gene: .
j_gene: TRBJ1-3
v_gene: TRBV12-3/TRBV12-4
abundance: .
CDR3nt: TGTGCCAGCAGTTTAATGGCAGGTTTGCAGGCTTTT
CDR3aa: CASSLMAGLQAF

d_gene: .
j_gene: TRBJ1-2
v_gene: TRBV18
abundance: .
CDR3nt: TGTGCCAGCTCACCTAGTCCAGGTTTGGAATATGGCTACACCTTC
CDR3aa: CASSPSPGLEYGYTF

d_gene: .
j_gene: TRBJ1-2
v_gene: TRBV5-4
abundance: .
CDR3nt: TGTGCCAGCAGCTTGTCGGGAGCCAACAACTATGGCTACACCTTC
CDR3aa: CASSLSGANNYGYTF

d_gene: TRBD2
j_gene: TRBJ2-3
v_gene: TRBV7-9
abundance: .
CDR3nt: TGTGCCAGCAGCTTAGCGGGAGGGCGGGCAGATACGCAGTATTTT
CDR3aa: CASSLAGGRADTQYF

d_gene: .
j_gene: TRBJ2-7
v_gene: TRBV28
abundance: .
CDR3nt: TGTGCCAGCAGTACACGCCGACAGGTAGATGATCAGTACTTC
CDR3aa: CASSTRRQVDDQYF

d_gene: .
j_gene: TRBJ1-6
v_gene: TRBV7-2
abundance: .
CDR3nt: TGTGCCAGCAGCGGGCAGGGCGGACATAATTCACCCCTCCACTTT
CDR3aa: CASSGQGGHNSPLHF

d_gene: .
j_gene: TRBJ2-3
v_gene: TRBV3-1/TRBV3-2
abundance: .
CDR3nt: TGTGCCAGCAGCCGGAGCCCCCCCGGGACTTCGTCGTGGACGCAGTATTTT
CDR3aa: CASSRSPPGTSSWTQYF

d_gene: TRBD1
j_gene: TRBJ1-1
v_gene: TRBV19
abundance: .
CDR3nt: TGTGCCAGTAGCCCCAGACAGGGCCGGGCCGAAGCTTTCTTT
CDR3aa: CASSPRQGRAEAFF

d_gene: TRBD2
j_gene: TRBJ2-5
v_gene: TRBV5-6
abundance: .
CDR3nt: TGTGCCAGCAGCGTCCGACTAGCGGGGGGGCTAGAGACCCAGTACTTC
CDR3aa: CASSVRLAGGLETQYF

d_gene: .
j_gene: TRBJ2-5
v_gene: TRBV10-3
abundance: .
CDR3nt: TGTGCCATCAGTGAGTCCGGAGAGACCCAGTACTTC
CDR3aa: CAISESGETQYF

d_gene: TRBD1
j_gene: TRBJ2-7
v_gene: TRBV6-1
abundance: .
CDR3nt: TGTGCCAGCAGTGACGGGGACAGGGACTACGAGCAGTACTTC
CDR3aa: CASSDGDRDYEQYF

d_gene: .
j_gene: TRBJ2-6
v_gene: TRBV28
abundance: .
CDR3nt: TGTGCCAGCAGTTTATTACGGGTCGCGGGGGCCAACGTCCTGACTTTC
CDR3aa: CASSLLRVAGANVLTF

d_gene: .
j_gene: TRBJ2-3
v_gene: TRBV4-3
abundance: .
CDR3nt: TGCGCCAGCAGCCAAGTTGCCGGGGTTAGCACAGATACGCAGTATTTT
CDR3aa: CASSQVAGVSTDTQYF

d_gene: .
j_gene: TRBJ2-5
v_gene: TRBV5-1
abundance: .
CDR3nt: TGCGCCAGCAGACCCTACAGGGGAGGAGGCCAAGAGACCACCGGGACCCAGTACTTC
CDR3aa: CASRPYRGGGQETTGTQYF

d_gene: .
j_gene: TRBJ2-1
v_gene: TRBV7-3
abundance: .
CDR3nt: TGTGCCAGCAGCCTAAGCGGTTCCTACAATGAGCAGTTCTTC
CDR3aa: CASSLSGSYNEQFF

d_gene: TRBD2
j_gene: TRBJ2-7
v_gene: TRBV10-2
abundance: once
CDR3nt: TGCGCCAGCAGAGACAGCGGGAGGAACTACGAGCAGTACTTC
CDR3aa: CASRDSGRNYEQYF

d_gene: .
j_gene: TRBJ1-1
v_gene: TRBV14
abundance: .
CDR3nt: TGTGCCAGCAGCCAAGGCTTTCGAGTAGAAGCTTTCTTT
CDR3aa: CASSQGFRVEAFF

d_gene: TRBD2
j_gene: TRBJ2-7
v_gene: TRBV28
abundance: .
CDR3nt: TGTGCCATCCGGACTAGCGGGACCTACGAGCAGTACTTC
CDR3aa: CAIRTSGTYEQYF

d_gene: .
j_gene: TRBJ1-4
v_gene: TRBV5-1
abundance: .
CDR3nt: TGCGCCAGCAGCTTGGCGGCGGGGCCGGGGGATGAAAAACTGTTTTTT
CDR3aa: CASSLAAGPGDEKLFF

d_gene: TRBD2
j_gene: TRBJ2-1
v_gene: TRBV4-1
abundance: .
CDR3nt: TGCGCCAGCAGCCAAGGTACTAGCGGGATTGAGCAGTTCTTC
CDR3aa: CASSQGTSGIEQFF

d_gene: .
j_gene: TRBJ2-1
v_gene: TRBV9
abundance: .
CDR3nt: TGTGCCAGCAGCGTAGTCCTAGCTGGTGAGCAGTTCTTC
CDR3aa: CASSVVLAGEQFF

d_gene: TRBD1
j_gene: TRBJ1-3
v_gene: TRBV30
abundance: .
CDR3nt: TGTGCCTGGAGCCAAGACAGGGGTGTTAGCACCATATATTTT
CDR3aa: CAWSQDRGVSTIYF

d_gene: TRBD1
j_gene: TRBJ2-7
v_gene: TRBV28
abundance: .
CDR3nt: TGTGCCAGCAGCACACAACAGGGGGCGTCTTACGAGCAGTACTTC
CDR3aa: CASSTQQGASYEQYF

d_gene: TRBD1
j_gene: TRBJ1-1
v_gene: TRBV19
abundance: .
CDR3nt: TGTGCCAGTAGCCCAACAGGGGCCGGGGACACTGAAGCTTTCTTT
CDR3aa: CASSPTGAGDTEAFF

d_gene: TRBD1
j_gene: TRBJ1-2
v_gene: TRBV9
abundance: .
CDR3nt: TGTGCCAGCAGCCCATCCCGGACAGGAAGCGGCTACACCTTC
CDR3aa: CASSPSRTGSGYTF

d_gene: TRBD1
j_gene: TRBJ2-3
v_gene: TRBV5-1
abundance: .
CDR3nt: TGCGCCAGCAGCGAAGGACAGGGGTTGGACACAGATACGCAGTATTTT
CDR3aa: CASSEGQGLDTDTQYF

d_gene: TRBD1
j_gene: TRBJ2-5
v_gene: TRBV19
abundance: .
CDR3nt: TGTGCCAGTAGCAAACCGGGACAGAGCCAAGAGACCCAGTACTTC
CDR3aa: CASSKPGQSQETQYF

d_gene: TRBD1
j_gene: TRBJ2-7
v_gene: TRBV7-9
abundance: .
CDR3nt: TGTGCCAGCAGCCCCGGGACAGGGGATATCGAGCAGTACTTC
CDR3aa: CASSPGTGDIEQYF

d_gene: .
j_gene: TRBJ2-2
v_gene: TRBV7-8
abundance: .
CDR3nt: TGTGCCAGCAGCCTACGGACAGGGGGACTAGCGGCCACCGGGGAGCTGTTTTTT
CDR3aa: CASSLRTGGLAATGELFF

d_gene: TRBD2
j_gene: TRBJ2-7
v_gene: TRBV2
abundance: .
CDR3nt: TGTGCCAGCAGTAAAAGGACTAGCGGGGGGGCCTTTGGTTATTTCGACTTC
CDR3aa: CASSKRTSGGAFGYFDF

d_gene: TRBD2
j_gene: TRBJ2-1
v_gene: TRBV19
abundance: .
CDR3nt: TGTGCCAGTAGTATGGGGACTACCCGTAATGAGCAGTTCTTC
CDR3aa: CASSMGTTRNEQFF

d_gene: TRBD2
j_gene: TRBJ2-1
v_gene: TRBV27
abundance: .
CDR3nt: TGTGCCAGCAGTTTAAAGTTGCGCGGGAGCTCCTACAATGAGCAGTTCTTC
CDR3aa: CASSLKLRGSSYNEQFF

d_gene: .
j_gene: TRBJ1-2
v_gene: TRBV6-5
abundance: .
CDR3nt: TGTGCCAGCGGGGGGGGTCAGGCCTCTAACTATGGCTACACCTTC
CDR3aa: CASGGGQASNYGYTF

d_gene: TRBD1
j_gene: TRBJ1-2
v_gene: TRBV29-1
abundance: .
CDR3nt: TGCAGCGTTGAAGGACAGGGAGCCCGAGCTGGCTACACCTTC
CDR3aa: CSVEGQGARAGYTF

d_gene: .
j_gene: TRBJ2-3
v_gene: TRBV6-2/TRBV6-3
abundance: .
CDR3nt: TGTGCCAGCAGTTACTCGGTTGGTAAAACTAGCACAGATACGCAGTATTTT
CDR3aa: CASSYSVGKTSTDTQYF

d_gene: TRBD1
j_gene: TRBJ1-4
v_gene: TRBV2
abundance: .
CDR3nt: TGTGCCAGCCTAAGGGGGCCTAATGAAAAACTGTTTTTT
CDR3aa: CASLRGPNEKLFF

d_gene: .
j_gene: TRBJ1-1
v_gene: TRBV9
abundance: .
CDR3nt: TGTGCCAGCAGCGTAGCGGGGTCTCGCACTGAAGCTTTCTTT
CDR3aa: CASSVAGSRTEAFF

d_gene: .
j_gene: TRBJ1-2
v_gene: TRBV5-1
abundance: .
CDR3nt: TGCGCCAGCAGGGTGGGCGACTATGGCTACACCTTC
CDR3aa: CASRVGDYGYTF

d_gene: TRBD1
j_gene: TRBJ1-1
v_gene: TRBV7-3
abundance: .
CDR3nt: TGTGCCAGCAGCCTAACAGGGGGGAACACTGAAGCTTTCTTT
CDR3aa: CASSLTGGNTEAFF

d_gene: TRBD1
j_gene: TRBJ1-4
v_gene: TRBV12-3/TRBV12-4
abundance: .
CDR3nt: TGTGCCAGCAACAGGGGGAATGAAAAACTGTTTTTT
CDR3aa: CASNRGNEKLFF

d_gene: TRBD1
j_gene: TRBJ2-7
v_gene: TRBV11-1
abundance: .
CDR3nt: TGTGCCAGCAGCTCAACAGGACAGGGTTTTTACGAGCAGTACTTC
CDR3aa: CASSSTGQGFYEQYF

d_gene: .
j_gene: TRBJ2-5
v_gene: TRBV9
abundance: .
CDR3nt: TGTGCCAGCAGCAGACCAGACATACAAGAGACCCAGTACTTC
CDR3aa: CASSRPDIQETQYF

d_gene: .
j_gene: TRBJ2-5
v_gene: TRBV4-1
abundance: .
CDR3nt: TGCGCCAGCAGCAGACCGGGGACTCCATACCGGCAAGAGACCCAGTACTTC
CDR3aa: CASSRPGTPYRQETQYF